This T cell receptor beta chain was identified during a study of T cells expressing NK-cell markers. Looking at the study overall: Sorted CD3+CD56+NKG2C+, CD3+CD56+NKG2C- and CD3+CD56-NKG2C+ T cells provided the TCR beta repertoires. General observations from the study: Among CD8+ T cells from roughly six donors, dominant NKG2C+ clonotypes accounted for about 1.0-7.0%.

In regard to this clonotype: Its antigen is as yet unknown.

No DNA is given; TCRdb re-called the 5' RACE reads and lists each CDR3 protein once. The sample data list 200,000 to 300,000 distinct CDR3 sequences. Per the germline V gene, CDR1 is SGHVS and CDR2 is FQNEAQ. The CDR3 is made up of 16 amino acids. The chain links TRBV7-8 to TRBJ2-1; the D call from TCRdb, TRBD2, cannot be confirmed without DNA. The clonotype comes from a woman aged 18-70 years in good health. Sequenced: blood T cells: a sorted CD56 or NKG2C T cell subset, CD4+ or CD8+ T cells, or bulk PBMC T cells (not recorded which). CDR3: CASSSNLAGGLNEQFF.